The T cell receptor (beta chain) described here comes from a study of shared clonotypes between healthy human individuals. Overall study: Participating donors consisted of a couple of women and a few men aged 18 to 49.

To note about this clone: Its specificity is not known.

TCRdb's copy holds only in-frame clones and misses some; the assay was immunoSEQ multiplex PCR. The table lists 1.5 million to 2.5 million clones, approximately 94% of them singletons. There are 15 residues in the CDR3. V lost 5 bases and J 0 bases, leaving 11 bases between the germline ends. The germline V gene encodes CDR1 MGHRA and CDR2 YSYEKL. Naive CD8 cells were CD45RO-negative, positively selected for CCR7, excluding terminally differentiated effector memory CD45RA+ cells. Study-level results: Some clonotypes were shared by all four sorted-subset donors, while others were not shared. The non-shared ones had lower generation probabilities than the shared ones. Rarefaction demonstrated incomplete sorted-subset sequencing despite large depth. The sampled material consisted only of blood, and tissue repertoires are likely to differ.

The TCR comes from a man between 18 and 35 years old in good health. The chain joins TRBV4-1 to TRBJ1-5, with D possibly matching TRBD1 (6 bases). The material sequenced was naive CD8+ T cells sorted from blood. DNA of the CDR3: TGCGCCAGCAGCTACCGGGACATTAGCAATCAGCCCCAGCATTTT. As protein: CASSYRDISNQPQHF.